A selection of T cell receptor beta chains follows, all from one sample in a study of blood T cell repertoires in COVID-19. This table comes from immunoSEQ multiplex PCR, and its TCRdb copy is limited to in-frame clones, with some not included. Here the sample spans about 78,000 clones, about 88% being singletons. The specimen sequenced was peripheral blood. Receptor source: a man in his 70s with active or convalescent COVID-19. Each CDR3 is given with its conserved first and last residue. D genes are given only for firm matches. The listing skips clone size in some rows; elsewhere it reads once, few, many or a size class.

v_gene,j_gene,d_gene,len,abundance,CDR3aa,CDR3nt
TRBV4-1,TRBJ2-2,.,14,few,CASSQARRTGELFF,TGCGCCAGCAGCCAAGCGAGGAGAACCGGGGAGCTGTTTTTT
TRBV29-1,TRBJ1-4,TRBD1,14,few,CSAALWDRAEKLFF,TGCAGCGCCGCCTTGTGGGACAGGGCTGAAAAACTGTTTTTT
TRBV19,TRBJ1-2,TRBD1,15,once,CASSAVLTGGIGYTF,TGTGCCAGTAGTGCCGTCCTGACAGGGGGAATAGGCTACACCTTC
TRBV28,TRBJ2-2,.,14,.,CASQGGAGTGELFF,TGTGCCAGCCAAGGCGGCGCGGGTACCGGGGAGCTGTTTTTT
TRBV19,TRBJ1-3,.,15,few,CASSISGNSGNTIYF,TGTGCCAGTAGTATATCCGGTAACTCTGGAAACACCATATATTTT
TRBV6-5,TRBJ1-2,.,13,once,CASRTIGRGGYTF,TGTGCCAGCAGGACAATCGGTCGGGGTGGCTACACCTTC
TRBV18,TRBJ1-1,TRBD1,14,.,CASSPDRGRTEAFF,TGTGCCAGCTCACCGGACAGGGGGCGGACTGAAGCTTTCTTT
TRBV6-5,TRBJ1-5,TRBD1,15,.,CASSDRGIINQPQHF,TGTGCCAGCAGCGACAGGGGGATCATAAATCAGCCCCAGCATTTT
TRBV2,TRBJ1-4,.,14,.,CASSRSATNEKLFF,TGTGCCAGCAGTCGGTCTGCAACTAATGAAAAACTGTTTTTT
TRBV6-5,TRBJ1-5,.,14,.,CASRSGQFNQPQHF,TGTGCCAGCCGATCAGGACAGTTCAATCAGCCCCAGCATTTT
TRBV10-3,TRBJ2-2,.,16,.,CAISPAPAANTGELFF,TGTGCCATCAGTCCCGCTCCAGCGGCGAACACCGGGGAGCTGTTTTTT
TRBV5-4,TRBJ1-1,.,15,.,CASSLNTQTNTEAFF,TGTGCCAGCAGCTTGAATACACAGACGAACACTGAAGCTTTCTTT
TRBV19,TRBJ2-7,TRBD1,15,once,CASSRGTGRSYEQYF,TGTGCCAGTAGCCGAGGGACAGGGAGAAGCTACGAGCAGTACTTC
TRBV11-2,TRBJ1-1,.,14,.,CASSGSGVRAEAFF,TGTGCCAGCAGCGGGTCAGGGGTCCGGGCTGAAGCCTTCTTT
TRBV28,TRBJ1-6,.,15,.,CASRPPSSYNSPLHF,TGTGCCAGCAGGCCACCGAGCTCCTATAATTCACCCCTCCACTTT
TRBV18,TRBJ1-3,.,15,.,CASSPGQSSGNTIYF,TGTGCCAGCTCACCAGGACAGTCCTCTGGAAACACCATATATTTT
TRBV5-1,TRBJ1-2,.,13,.,CASSSLGSLGYTF,TGCGCCAGCAGCTCCCTCGGGTCGCTCGGCTACACCTTC
TRBV7-2,TRBJ2-1,TRBD2,16,.,CASSFIPRGGYNEQFF,TGTGCCAGCAGCTTCATTCCTCGGGGGGGTTACAATGAGCAGTTCTTC
TRBV7-8,TRBJ2-7,.,14,.,CASSLGAASYEQYF,TGTGCCAGCAGCTTAGGGGCAGCTTCCTACGAGCAGTACTTC
TRBV29-1,TRBJ2-5,TRBD2,19,.,CSVLILGLAAPALQETQYF,TGCAGCGTCCTAATCCTAGGACTAGCGGCCCCTGCACTCCAAGAGACCCAGTACTTC
TRBV3-1/TRBV3-2,TRBJ2-1,.,16,.,CASSQGLAASYNEQFF,TGTGCCAGCAGCCAAGGATTAGCGGCCTCCTACAATGAGCAGTTCTTC
TRBV6-5,TRBJ1-1,TRBD1,14,few,CASRLQGGNTEAFF,TGTGCCAGCAGATTACAGGGGGGAAACACTGAAGCTTTCTTT
TRBV7-2,TRBJ2-1,.,13,.,CASSLARGNEQFF,TGTGCCAGCAGCTTAGCTAGAGGGAATGAGCAGTTCTTC
TRBV11-3,TRBJ2-7,.,12,.,CASAGAGDEQYF,TGTGCCAGCGCTGGCGCAGGGGACGAGCAGTACTTC
TRBV10-2,TRBJ1-2,TRBD1,17,few,CASSESTGTGVPYGYTF,TGCGCCAGCAGTGAGTCGACTGGGACAGGCGTTCCCTATGGCTACACCTTC
TRBV10-3,TRBJ2-2,TRBD1,14,.,CAIRGQGATGELFF,TGTGCCATCAGAGGACAGGGGGCGACCGGGGAGCTGTTTTTT
TRBV7-6,TRBJ2-3,TRBD2,19,.,CASSLATFFSGRSGDTQYF,TGTGCCAGCAGCTTAGCGACCTTCTTTAGCGGGAGGTCGGGAGATACGCAGTATTTT
TRBV3-1/TRBV3-2,TRBJ2-5,.,13,.,CASSQPSGETQYF,TGTGCCAGCAGCCAACCCTCAGGAGAGACCCAGTACTTC
TRBV29-1,TRBJ2-5,TRBD2,16,.,CSVEPWPAGERETQYF,TGCAGCGTTGAACCCTGGCCAGCGGGGGAACGAGAGACCCAGTACTTC
TRBV12-3/TRBV12-4,TRBJ1-1,.,13,.,CASSLNADTEAFF,TGTGCCAGCAGTTTAAATGCGGACACTGAAGCTTTCTTT
TRBV6-5,TRBJ2-5,.,14,.,CASSSTRRGETQYF,TGTGCCAGCAGTTCTACCCGGCGGGGAGAGACCCAGTACTTC
TRBV11-2,TRBJ2-1,.,13,.,CASSEGPGLEQFF,TGTGCCAGCAGCGAAGGCCCGGGTTTGGAGCAGTTCTTC
TRBV7-8,TRBJ2-4,.,13,.,CASSLGGLNIQYF,TGTGCCAGCAGCTTAGGGGGCTTAAACATTCAGTACTTC
TRBV18,TRBJ2-7,TRBD2,15,.,CASSGFSGSFNEQYF,TGTGCCAGCTCCGGTTTTAGCGGGAGCTTCAACGAGCAGTACTTC
TRBV18,TRBJ1-4,.,14,.,CASSSRGRNEKLFF,TGTGCCAGCTCTTCAAGGGGCAGAAATGAAAAACTGTTTTTT
TRBV11-2,TRBJ1-2,TRBD1,15,.,CASRGTGLYLGGYTF,TGTGCCAGCAGAGGGACAGGGCTCTACCTCGGGGGCTACACCTTC
TRBV6-5,TRBJ1-6,TRBD1,13,.,CASRGQGDSPLHF,TGTGCCAGCCGAGGTCAGGGGGATTCACCCCTCCACTTT
TRBV28,TRBJ2-4,TRBD1,18,.,CASSSLRGQGIAKNIQYF,TGTGCCAGCAGTTCTCTACGAGGACAGGGGATAGCCAAAAACATTCAGTACTTC
TRBV6-5,TRBJ1-6,TRBD1,15,.,CASSYSGQGYSPLHF,TGTGCCAGCAGTTACTCGGGACAGGGTTATTCACCCCTCCACTTT
TRBV6-5,TRBJ2-1,TRBD2,15,.,CASSRSGGPYNEQFF,TGTGCCAGCAGCAGAAGCGGGGGGCCCTACAATGAGCAGTTCTTC
TRBV6-5,TRBJ2-1,.,14,few,CASTGLVADNEQFF,TGTGCCAGCACGGGTTTGGTAGCGGACAATGAGCAGTTCTTC
TRBV9,TRBJ1-2,TRBD1,16,.,CASTRDPRGGEWGYTF,TGTGCCAGCACTCGCGACCCACGAGGGGGCGAGTGGGGCTACACCTTC
TRBV11-3,TRBJ2-1,TRBD2,15,few,CASSSGLAGGNEQFF,TGTGCCAGCAGCTCCGGACTAGCGGGTGGAAATGAGCAGTTCTTC
TRBV19,TRBJ1-6,.,13,.,CASSTQINSPLHF,TGTGCCAGTAGTACGCAGATTAATTCACCCCTCCACTTT
TRBV18,TRBJ1-2,TRBD1,13,once,CASSYRQGSGYTF,TGTGCCAGCTCTTATAGACAGGGCTCTGGCTACACCTTC
TRBV18,TRBJ1-2,TRBD1,16,.,CASSPTGTGDFYGYTF,TGTGCCAGCTCACCGACCGGGACAGGGGATTTCTATGGCTACACCTTC
TRBV12-3/TRBV12-4,TRBJ1-2,.,13,.,CASSSQGLSSYTF,TGTGCCAGCAGTTCACAGGGATTGTCTAGCTACACCTTC
TRBV18,TRBJ1-1,.,12,.,CASSTRGTEAFF,TGTGCCAGCTCGACCAGGGGCACTGAAGCTTTCTTT
TRBV30,TRBJ1-1,.,14,.,CAWSARGRNAEAFF,TGTGCCTGGAGTGCCAGGGGAAGGAACGCTGAAGCTTTCTTT
TRBV28,TRBJ2-7,.,15,.,CASIEARRSTYEQYF,TGTGCCAGCATCGAGGCTCGTAGATCCACCTACGAGCAGTACTTC
TRBV6-5,TRBJ2-7,TRBD1,12,.,CAENHGTGEQYF,TGTGCCGAAAACCACGGGACAGGAGAGCAGTACTTC
TRBV10-1,TRBJ2-3,TRBD2,14,.,CASGSGGAGDTQYF,TGCGCCAGCGGTAGCGGGGGGGCCGGAGATACGCAGTATTTT
TRBV7-2,TRBJ2-7,TRBD1,15,.,CASSLDRGYTYEQYF,TGTGCCAGCAGCCTTGACAGGGGTTACACCTACGAGCAGTACTTC
TRBV5-6,TRBJ1-1,.,16,.,CASSLDGREPNTEAFF,TGTGCCAGCAGCTTGGACGGGCGGGAACCGAACACTGAAGCTTTCTTT
TRBV7-8,TRBJ2-3,TRBD1,16,.,CASSLGDRVGTDTQYF,TGTGCCAGCAGCTTAGGGGACAGGGTGGGCACAGATACGCAGTATTTT
TRBV5-1,TRBJ2-7,TRBD2,15,.,CASSTSGGPTSGQYF,TGCGCCAGCAGCACTAGCGGGGGGCCAACGTCGGGGCAGTACTTC
TRBV2,TRBJ1-2,.,13,.,CASSDTPNYGYTF,TGTGCCAGCAGTGACACACCTAACTATGGCTACACCTTC
TRBV4-1,TRBJ2-1,TRBD2,18,few,CASSQEGLAGALYNEQFF,TGCGCCAGCAGCCAAGAGGGACTAGCGGGGGCCCTTTACAATGAGCAGTTCTTC
TRBV28,TRBJ2-1,TRBD2,15,.,CASSLGLAGYNEQFF,TGTGCCAGCAGTTTGGGGCTAGCGGGATACAATGAGCAGTTCTTC